Listed here are 20 T cell receptor beta chains from one sample, sequenced in a study of early T cells in non-severe SARS-CoV-2 infection. TCRdb processed the 5' RACE reads anew with MiXCR; each CDR3 protein has one entry. The repertoire holds 70,000 to 85,000 distinct CDR3 sequences, with 9.5% to 15% as singletons. The sample consisted of whole blood. All receptors come from an adult who was a healthcare worker with PCR-confirmed SARS-CoV-2 infection or an uninfected control (not recorded which).

This clonotype occurred many times. The chain has TRBV29-1 and TRBJ2-1, with 8 bases that match TRBD2. Germline values: CDR1 SQVTM, CDR2 ANQGSEA. The CDR3 is made up of 16 amino acids. With 4 bases clipped from V and 0 bases from J, the junction kept 8 bases outside the gene matches. The CDR3 region is CSVGASGSSSYNEQFF. The CDR3 DNA reads as TGCAGCGTTGGGGCTAGCGGGTCTAGCTCCTACAATGAGCAGTTCTTC.

The V and J genes are TRBV6-1 and TRBJ2-2, with D perhaps matching TRBD1 (7 bases). CDR1 and CDR2 from the germline V gene are MNHNS and SASEGT. Trimming stripped 6 bases from V and 5 bases from J, with 16 bases between. The CDR3 has 15 amino acids. The CDR3 nucleotides are TGTGCCAGCAGGGAGGGCACAGGGGAAACCGGGGAGCTGTTTTTT. Encoded protein: CASREGTGETGELFF.

This clonotype has more than one count but fewer than ten. The J gene is TRBJ2-1, the V gene TRBV5-1; 7 nucleotides match TRBD1. Losses at the gene ends were 5 bases for V and 5 bases for J; bases not matched to a gene: 10. CDR3 length: 15 residues. Germline-derived CDR1 and CDR2 are SGHRS and YFSETQ. The CDR3 DNA is TGCGCCAGCAGTGTACAGGGGCGAGGGCACAATGAGCAGTTCTTC. Residues: CASSVQGRGHNEQFF.

This clonotype came up many times. The V gene is TRBV6-6, the J gene TRBJ2-7; 9 bases fit TRBD1. CDR1 and CDR2 (germline): MNHNY, SVGAGI (reference sequence). The CDR3 has 13 amino acids. The V segment lost 6 bases and the J segment 2 bases; nucleotides outside the gene matches: 2. CDR3: CASRRTGAYEQYF. CDR3 nucleotides: TGTGCCAGCAGGAGGACAGGGGCCTACGAGCAGTACTTC.

The rearrangement uses TRBV12-3 or TRBV12-4 and TRBJ2-6; 7 bases are a match to TRBD1. V lost 4 bases to trimming and J lost 4 bases; unmatched junction nucleotides: 4. The CDR3 extends over 15 amino acids. This chain's CDR3 is CASSWGTVGANVLTF. The CDR3 DNA sequence: TGTGCCAGCAGTTGGGGGACAGTCGGGGCCAACGTCCTGACTTTC.

This clonotype was recorded at least ten times. The chain couples TRBV12-3 or TRBV12-4 to TRBJ2-5; D not resolved. The V end lost 8 bases, the J end lost 5 bases, and 15 bases lay between the germline ends. The length of the CDR3 is 13 residues. CDR3 sequence: CASSYAASETQYF. The CDR3, as DNA: TGTGCCAGCTCTTATGCCGCGTCGGAGACCCAGTACTTC.

The rearrangement uses TRBV5-1 and TRBJ1-5; TRBD1 matches 8 bases. The CDR3 runs 14 residues. V dropped 1 base and J dropped 7; count of bases not matched to a gene: 4. Germline V gene data show CDR1 as SGHRS and CDR2 as YFSETQ. The CDR3 DNA sequence: TGCGCCAGCAGCTTGTCAGGGGGCCGGCAGCCCCAGCATTTT. This translates into CASSLSGGRQPQHF. The full variable domain, in which reference TRBV5-1 and TRBJ1-5 provide the parts outside the CDR3, is KAGVTQTPRYLIKTRGQQVTLSCSPISGHRSVSWYQQTPGQGLQFLFEYFSETQRNKGNFPGRFSGRQFSNSRSEMNVSTLELGDSALYLCASSLSGGRQPQHFGDGTRLSIL.

This clonotype has a count of ten or more. V is TRBV28 and J is TRBJ2-3, with 13 bases lining up with TRBD2. The CDR3 totals 15 residues. CDR1 and CDR2 from the germline V gene are MDHEN and SYDVKM. Unmatched junction bases numbered 6, after V lost 7 bases and J lost 5 bases. CDR3 loop: CASTELAGGVDTQYF. In nucleotides, the CDR3 is TGTGCCAGCACCGAACTAGCGGGAGGGGTAGATACGCAGTATTTT.

The chain combines TRBV27 with TRBJ2-7; 9 bases agree with TRBD1. CDR1 and CDR2 from the germline V gene are MNHEY and SMNVEV (reference sequence). Trimming cost V 5 bases and J 5 bases; bases outside gene matches: 7. The CDR3 covers 14 residues. CDR3 in amino acids: CASSERQGGHEQYF. The CDR3, as DNA: TGTGCCAGCAGTGAACGACAGGGGGGGCACGAGCAGTACTTC.

The rearrangement links TRBV6-6 to TRBJ2-2; D call uncertain. The germline V gene has CDR1 MNHNY and CDR2 SVGAGI (reference sequence). This CDR3 spans 12 amino acids. V was clipped by 2 bases and J by 3 bases, with 1 base between them. The CDR3 DNA reads TGTGCCAGCAGTTACGACACCGGGGAGCTGTTTTTT. It specifies CASSYDTGELFF.

This chain connects TRBV7-8 to TRBJ2-5, with unresolved D. CDR1 is SGHVS, CDR2 FQNEAQ, per germline. This CDR3 region has 15 residues. Trimming pared 2 bases from V and 5 bases from J, leaving 15 bases between. The CDR3 sequence is CASSLRAPVQETQYF. DNA for the CDR3: TGTGCCAGCAGCTTAAGGGCCCCGGTGCAGGAGACCCAGTACTTC.

This clonotype was seen repeatedly, ten times or more. The chain has TRBV28 and TRBJ1-1, with a tentative D call TRBD1 (5 bases). V lost 3 bases, J lost 6 bases, and 11 bases lay in between. This CDR3 comprises 13 residues. The germline gives CDR1 MDHEN, CDR2 SYDVKM. The CDR3 loop reads CASSFQQGPEAFF. CDR3 sequence (DNA): TGTGCCAGCAGTTTTCAGCAGGGCCCTGAAGCTTTCTTT.

With regard to this clonotype: A much more abundant neighbour one base away suggests this may be a read error. The J gene is TRBJ1-2, the V gene TRBV6-2 or TRBV6-3, with a possible D match to TRBD1 (5 bases). Germline V gene sequence: CDR1 MNHEY, CDR2 SVGEGT. The CDR3 spans 12 residues. V shed 4 bases and J shed 8 bases, with 11 bases lying between them. The CDR3 DNA reads as TGTGCCAGCAGTTCGGAGGCAGGGGGCTACACCTTC. Amino acid sequence: CASSSEAGGYTF.

This clonotype was counted many times. The chain combines TRBV4-1 with TRBJ1-4; TRBD1 matches at 8 bases. The CDR3 loop spans 15 amino acids. The junction had 4 bases not matched to a gene; V was cut back by 1 base and J by 6 bases. Germline CDR1 is MGHRA and CDR2 is YSYEKL. The CDR3 DNA is TGCGCCAGCAGCCAAGCCGGCAGGGGGCATGAAAAACTGTTTTTT. Amino acid sequence: CASSQAGRGHEKLFF.

This clonotype was detected many times. The rearrangement uses TRBV21-1 and TRBJ2-1; the table's D gene call, TRBD1, was not cross checked with the DNA. TRBV21-1 is tagged as a pseudogene. The CDR3 totals 16 residues. CDR3 sequence: CASSPGVRFSVREQFF. CDR3 nucleotides: TGTGCCAGCAGCCCCGGGGTTCGATTTTCTGTTCGTGAGCAGTTCTTC.

This clonotype was observed a few times. The V and J genes are TRBV20-1 and TRBJ2-2, with 8 positions matching TRBD1. This CDR3 has 15 amino acids. V lost 0 bases to trimming and J lost 6 bases; unmatched junction nucleotides: 6. Germline CDR1 DFQATT, CDR2 SNEGSKA (reference sequence). CDR3: CSARDPRGRSGELFF. In nucleotides, the CDR3 is TGCAGTGCTAGAGATCCCAGGGGGCGGTCCGGGGAGCTGTTTTTT.

This clonotype has at least ten counts. The chain employs TRBV7-9 and TRBJ1-1; D is unresolved. The CDR3 loop spans 12 amino acids. Germline CDR1 is SEHNR and CDR2 is FQNEAQ (reference sequence). V lost 5 bases and J 5 bases, leaving 9 bases between the germline ends. The CDR3 spells CASSPIGTEAFF. In DNA form, the CDR3 reads TGTGCCAGCAGCCCAATTGGTACTGAAGCTTTCTTT.

This clonotype showed up just a few times. The chain is built from TRBV7-9 and TRBJ2-1; D is undetermined. V was pared by 1 base and J by 6 bases, with 10 bases between. The CDR3 is 14 residues long. CDR1 SEHNR and CDR2 FQNEAQ come from the germline V gene (reference sequence). The CDR3 loop is CASSLDPRGNEQFF. Written as DNA, the CDR3 is TGTGCCAGCAGCTTAGACCCCAGAGGCAATGAGCAGTTCTTC. The variable domain in full, with the rest retrieved from reference TRBV7-9 and TRBJ2-1, is DTGVSQNPRHKITKRGQNVTFRCDPISEHNRLYWYRQTLGQGPEFLTYFQNEAQLEKSRLLSDRFSAERPKGSFSTLEIQRTEQGDSAMYLCASSLDPRGNEQFFGPGTRLTVL.

This clonotype was found many times. The chain is built from TRBV28 and TRBJ1-6; the D is unclear. Germline V CDR1 and CDR2: MDHEN, SYDVKM. The germline V and J ends were trimmed by 7 bases and 7 bases, with 8 bases remaining between them. The length of the CDR3 is 12 residues. The CDR3: CASTVRNSPLHF. The CDR3 region has the DNA TGTGCCAGCACCGTCCGGAATTCACCCCTCCACTTT.

This clonotype was observed a few times. This chain uses TRBV9 with TRBJ2-1; D is undetermined. CDR1 is SGDLS, CDR2 YYNGEE, per germline. Trimming removed 0 bases from V and 2 bases from J, with 18 bases in between. This CDR3 spans 18 amino acids. CDR3 sequence (DNA): TGTGCCAGCAGCGTAGGGGGTGGGAAAACCCCAGCCTACAATGAGCAGTTCTTC. It translates to CASSVGGGKTPAYNEQFF.